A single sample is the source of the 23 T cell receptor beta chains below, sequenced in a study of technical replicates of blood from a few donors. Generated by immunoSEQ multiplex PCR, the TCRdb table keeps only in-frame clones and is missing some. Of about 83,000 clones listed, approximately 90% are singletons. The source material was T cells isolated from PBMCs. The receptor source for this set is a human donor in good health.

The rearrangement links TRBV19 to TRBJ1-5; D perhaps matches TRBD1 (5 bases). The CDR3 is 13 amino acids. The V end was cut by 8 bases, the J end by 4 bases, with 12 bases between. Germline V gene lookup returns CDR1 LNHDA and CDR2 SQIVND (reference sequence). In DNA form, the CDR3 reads TGTGCCAGTTCCCTTGACAGAAATCAGCCCCAGCATTTT. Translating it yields CASSLDRNQPQHF.

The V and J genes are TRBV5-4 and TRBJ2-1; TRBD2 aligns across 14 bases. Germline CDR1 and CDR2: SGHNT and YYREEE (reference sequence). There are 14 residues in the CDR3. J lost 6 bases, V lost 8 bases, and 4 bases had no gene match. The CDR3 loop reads CASGLAGGINEQFF. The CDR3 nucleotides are TGTGCCAGTGGACTAGCGGGGGGCATCAATGAGCAGTTCTTC.

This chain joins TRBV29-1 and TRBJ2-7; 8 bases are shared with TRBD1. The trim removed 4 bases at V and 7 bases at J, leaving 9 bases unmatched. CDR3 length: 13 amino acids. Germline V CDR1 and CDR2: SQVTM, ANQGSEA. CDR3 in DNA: TGCAGCGTTGGCACAGGGGGGACTTGGGAGCAGTACTTC. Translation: CSVGTGGTWEQYF.

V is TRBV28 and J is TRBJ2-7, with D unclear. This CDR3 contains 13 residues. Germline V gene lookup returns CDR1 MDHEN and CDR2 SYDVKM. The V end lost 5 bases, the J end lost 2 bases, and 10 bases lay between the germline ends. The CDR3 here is CASSGPNTYEQYF. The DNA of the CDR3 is TGTGCCAGCAGTGGGCCGAATACCTACGAGCAGTACTTC.

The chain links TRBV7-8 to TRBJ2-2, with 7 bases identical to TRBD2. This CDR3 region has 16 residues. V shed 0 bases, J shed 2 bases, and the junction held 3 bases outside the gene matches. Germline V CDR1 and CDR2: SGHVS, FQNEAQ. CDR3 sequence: CASSLAGGPNTGELFF. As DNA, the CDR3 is TGTGCCAGCAGCTTAGCGGGAGGGCCAAACACCGGGGAGCTGTTTTTT.

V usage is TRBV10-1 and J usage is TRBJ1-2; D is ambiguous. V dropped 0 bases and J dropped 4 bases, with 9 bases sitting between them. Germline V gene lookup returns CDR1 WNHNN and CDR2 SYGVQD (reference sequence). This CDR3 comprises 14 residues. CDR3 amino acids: CASSESRAGYGYTF. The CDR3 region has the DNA TGCGCCAGCAGTGAGTCGAGGGCGGGCTATGGCTACACCTTC.

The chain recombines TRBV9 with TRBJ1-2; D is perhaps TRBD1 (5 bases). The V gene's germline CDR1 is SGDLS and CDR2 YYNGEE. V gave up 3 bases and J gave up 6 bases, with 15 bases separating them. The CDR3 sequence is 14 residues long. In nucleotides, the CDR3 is TGTGCCAGCAGCGCCTACGGAGGGGCGGATGGCTACACCTTC. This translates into CASSAYGGADGYTF.

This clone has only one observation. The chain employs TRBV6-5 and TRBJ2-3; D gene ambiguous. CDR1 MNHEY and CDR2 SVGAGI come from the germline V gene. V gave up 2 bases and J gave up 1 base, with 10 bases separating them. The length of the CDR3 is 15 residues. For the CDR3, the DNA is TGTGCCAGCAGTTACCAAGCTTTTGGCACAGATACGCAGTATTTT. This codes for CASSYQAFGTDTQYF.

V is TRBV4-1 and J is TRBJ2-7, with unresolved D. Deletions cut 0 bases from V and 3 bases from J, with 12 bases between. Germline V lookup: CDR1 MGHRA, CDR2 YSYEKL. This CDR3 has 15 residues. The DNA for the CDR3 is TGCGCCAGCAGCCAAGAAAATAGTTTCATCTACGAGCAGTACTTC. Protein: CASSQENSFIYEQYF.

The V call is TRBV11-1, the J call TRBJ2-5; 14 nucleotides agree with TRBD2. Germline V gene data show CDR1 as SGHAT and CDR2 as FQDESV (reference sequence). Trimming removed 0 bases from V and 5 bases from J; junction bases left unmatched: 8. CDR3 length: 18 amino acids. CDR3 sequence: CASSLALGTSGSLETQYF. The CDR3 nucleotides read TGTGCCAGCAGCTTAGCGCTCGGGACTAGCGGGAGTCTGGAGACCCAGTACTTC.

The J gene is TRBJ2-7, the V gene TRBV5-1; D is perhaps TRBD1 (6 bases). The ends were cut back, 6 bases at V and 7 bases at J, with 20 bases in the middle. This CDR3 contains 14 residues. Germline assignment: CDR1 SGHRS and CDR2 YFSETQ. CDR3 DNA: TGCGCCAGCACCCCCAGGGGCCCCTTTGGTGAGCAGTACTTC. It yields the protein CASTPRGPFGEQYF.

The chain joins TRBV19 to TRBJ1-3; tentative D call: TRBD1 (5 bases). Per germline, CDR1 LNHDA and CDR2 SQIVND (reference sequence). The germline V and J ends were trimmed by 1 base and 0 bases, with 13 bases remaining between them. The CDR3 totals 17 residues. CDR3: CASSIGQGSYSGNTIYF. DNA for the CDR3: TGTGCCAGTAGTATAGGCCAGGGATCCTACTCTGGAAACACCATATATTTT.

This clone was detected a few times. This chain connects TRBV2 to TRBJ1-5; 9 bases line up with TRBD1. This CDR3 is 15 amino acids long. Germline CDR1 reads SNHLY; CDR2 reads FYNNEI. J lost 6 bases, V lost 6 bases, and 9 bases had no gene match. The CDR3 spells CASSYPGQGSQPQHF. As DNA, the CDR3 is TGTGCCAGCAGCTATCCGGGACAGGGCAGTCAGCCCCAGCATTTT.

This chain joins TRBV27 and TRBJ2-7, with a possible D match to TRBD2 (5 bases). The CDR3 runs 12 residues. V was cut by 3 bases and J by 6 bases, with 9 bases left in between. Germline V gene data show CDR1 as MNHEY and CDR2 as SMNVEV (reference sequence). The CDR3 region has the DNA TGTGCCAGCAGTTTTGGAGGAGCCGAGCAGTACTTC. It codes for CASSFGGAEQYF.

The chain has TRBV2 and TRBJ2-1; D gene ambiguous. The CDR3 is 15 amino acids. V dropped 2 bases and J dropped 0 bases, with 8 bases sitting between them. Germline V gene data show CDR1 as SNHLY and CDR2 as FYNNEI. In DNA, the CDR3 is TGTGCCAGCAGTGAAAACCGGAGCTCCTACAATGAGCAGTTCTTC. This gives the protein CASSENRSSYNEQFF.

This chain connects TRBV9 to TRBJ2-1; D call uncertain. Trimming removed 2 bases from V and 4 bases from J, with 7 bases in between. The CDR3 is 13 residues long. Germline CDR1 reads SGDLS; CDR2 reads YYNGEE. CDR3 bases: TGTGCCAGCAGCGTTGCGGAGTACAATGAGCAGTTCTTC. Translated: CASSVAEYNEQFF.

The CDR3 DNA reads as TGTGCCAGCAGCTTGTTAGCGGAGGGAGAGACCCAGTACTTC. Translated, it gives CASSLLAEGETQYF. V gene TRBV5-4 combines with J gene TRBJ2-5; D is possibly TRBD2 (6 bases). Germline CDR1 reads SGHNT; CDR2 reads YYREEE (reference sequence). The CDR3 contains 14 residues. The V end lost 1 base, the J end lost 4 bases, and 11 bases lay between the germline ends.

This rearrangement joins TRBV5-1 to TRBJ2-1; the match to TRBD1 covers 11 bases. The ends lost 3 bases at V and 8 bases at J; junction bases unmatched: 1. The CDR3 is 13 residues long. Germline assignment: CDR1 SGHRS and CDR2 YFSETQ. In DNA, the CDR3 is TGCGCCAGCAGCTGGGGACAGGGGGATGAGCAGTTCTTC. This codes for CASSWGQGDEQFF.

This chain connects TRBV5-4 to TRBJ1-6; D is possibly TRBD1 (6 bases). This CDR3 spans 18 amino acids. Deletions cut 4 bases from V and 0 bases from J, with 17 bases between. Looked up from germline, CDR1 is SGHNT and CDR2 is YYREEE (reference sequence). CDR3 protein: CASSRWDTSSSYNSPLHF. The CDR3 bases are TGTGCCAGCAGCCGGTGGGACACTTCGAGCTCCTATAATTCACCCCTCCACTTT.

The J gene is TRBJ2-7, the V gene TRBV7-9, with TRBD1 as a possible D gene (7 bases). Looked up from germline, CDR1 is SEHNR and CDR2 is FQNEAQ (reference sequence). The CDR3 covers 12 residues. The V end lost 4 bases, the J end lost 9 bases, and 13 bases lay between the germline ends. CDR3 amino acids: CASSSRGDGQYF. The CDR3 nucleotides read TGTGCCAGCAGCTCCAGGGGGGACGGGCAGTACTTC.

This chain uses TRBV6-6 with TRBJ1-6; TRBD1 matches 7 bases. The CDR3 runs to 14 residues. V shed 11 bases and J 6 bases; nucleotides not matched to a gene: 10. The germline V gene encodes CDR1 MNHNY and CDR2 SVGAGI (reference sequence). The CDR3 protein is CAAHRGQLNSPLHF. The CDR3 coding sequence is TGTGCCGCACACCGGGGACAGCTTAATTCACCCCTCCACTTT.

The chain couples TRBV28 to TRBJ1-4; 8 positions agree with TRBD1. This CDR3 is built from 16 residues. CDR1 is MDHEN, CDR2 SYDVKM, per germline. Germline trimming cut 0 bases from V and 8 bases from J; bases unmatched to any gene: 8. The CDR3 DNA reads TGTGCCAGCAGTTTATGCAGGGCAGGGGGCTGCGAAAAACTGTTTTTT. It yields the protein CASSLCRAGGCEKLFF.

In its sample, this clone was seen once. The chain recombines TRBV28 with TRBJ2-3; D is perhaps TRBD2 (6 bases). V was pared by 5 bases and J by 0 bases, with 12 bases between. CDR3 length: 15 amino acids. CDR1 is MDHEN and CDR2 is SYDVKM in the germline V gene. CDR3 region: CASSPLGTSTDTQYF. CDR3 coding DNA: TGTGCCAGCAGTCCCCTGGGGACTAGCACAGATACGCAGTATTTT.